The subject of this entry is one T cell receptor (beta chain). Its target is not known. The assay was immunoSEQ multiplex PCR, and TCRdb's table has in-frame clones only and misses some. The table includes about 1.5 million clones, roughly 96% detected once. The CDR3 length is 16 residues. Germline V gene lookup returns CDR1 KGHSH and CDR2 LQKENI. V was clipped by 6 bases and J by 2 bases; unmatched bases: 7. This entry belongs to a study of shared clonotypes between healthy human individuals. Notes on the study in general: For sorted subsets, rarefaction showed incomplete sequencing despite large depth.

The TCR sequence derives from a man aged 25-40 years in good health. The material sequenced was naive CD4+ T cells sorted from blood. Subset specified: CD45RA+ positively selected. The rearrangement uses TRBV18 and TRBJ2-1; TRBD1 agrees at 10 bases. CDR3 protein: CASSPQDRGTYNEQFF. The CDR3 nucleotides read TGTGCCAGCTCTCCTCAGGACAGGGGGACCTACAATGAGCAGTTCTTC.